What follows are 29 T cell receptor beta chains derived from one specimen sequenced in a study of blood T cell repertoires in COVID-19. Sequenced by immunoSEQ multiplex PCR; TCRdb stores in-frame clones only, minus some. The table shows hundreds of thousands of clones, with roughly nine tenths occurring only once. Sequencing was performed on PBMCs or T cells enriched from blood (not recorded which). These receptors were collected from a man aged 18 to 30 who had recovered from COVID-19.

CDR3 sequence: CASSIVPSGTLSYNEQFF. CDR3 sequence (DNA): TGTGCCAGTAGTATAGTCCCTAGCGGCACCCTCTCCTACAATGAGCAGTTCTTC. The V gene is TRBV19, the J gene TRBJ2-1, with 7 bases lining up with TRBD2. Germline V gives CDR1 LNHDA, CDR2 SQIVND (reference sequence). The V segment lost 1 base and the J segment 0 bases; nucleotides outside the gene matches: 9. The CDR3 extends over 18 amino acids.

The J gene is TRBJ2-5, the V gene TRBV2; weak D call: TRBD1 (6 bases). The CDR3 has 12 residues. The V and J ends lost 8 bases and 0 bases respectively, with 7 bases between them. CDR1 is SNHLY, CDR2 FYNNEI, per germline. The CDR3 sequence: CASRTDQETQYF. The CDR3 nucleotides read TGTGCCAGCCGGACAGACCAAGAGACCCAGTACTTC.

This clone was observed once. The chain couples TRBV3-1 (or the pseudogene TRBV3-2) to TRBJ2-5; D uncertain. Germline V gives CDR1 LGHDT, CDR2 YNNKEL (reference sequence). The CDR3 contains 16 residues. Trimming cost V 6 bases and J 5 bases, with 22 bases left between them. Written as DNA, the CDR3 is TGTGCCAGCAGTCCTCCCTTCCGGGTCTTGGAGGAGACCCAGTACTTC. As protein: CASSPPFRVLEETQYF.

The gene calls are TRBV30 and TRBJ2-3, with unresolved D. The V gene lost 4 bases and the J gene lost 7 bases, with 21 bases spanning the gap. The CDR3 runs to 15 residues. Germline assignment: CDR1 GTSNPN and CDR2 SVGIG (reference sequence). This chain's CDR3 is CAWIEEGTVGNTQYF. CDR3 in DNA: TGTGCCTGGATCGAGGAAGGAACGGTTGGAAATACGCAGTATTTT.

The J gene is TRBJ2-7, the V gene TRBV28; D is ambiguous. Germline V CDR1 and CDR2: MDHEN, SYDVKM. The CDR3 length is 15 residues. V lost 3 bases and J lost 2, with 14 bases in between. Here the CDR3 reads CASSLPARGPYEQYF. The DNA of the CDR3 is TGTGCCAGCAGTTTGCCTGCCCGCGGTCCCTACGAGCAGTACTTC.

The chain joins TRBV6-5 to TRBJ2-7; D is uncertain. Germline V gene data show CDR1 as MNHEY and CDR2 as SVGAGI. V was pared by 0 bases and J by 2 bases, with 11 bases between. The CDR3 is 15 residues long. In nucleotides, the CDR3 is TGTGCCAGCAGTTACTCCCTAAATAGCCCCTACGAGCAGTACTTC. Translated: CASSYSLNSPYEQYF.

This clone appeared a single time. V gene TRBV3-1 (or the pseudogene TRBV3-2) combines with J gene TRBJ2-5, with 9 bases matching TRBD2. This CDR3 is built from 14 residues. Per the germline V gene, CDR1 is LGHDT and CDR2 is YNNKEL (reference sequence). Trimming cost V 6 bases and J 4 bases; bases outside gene matches: 6. CDR3 amino acids: CASRWGTSPETQYF. Written as DNA, the CDR3 is TGTGCCAGCAGATGGGGGACTAGCCCAGAGACCCAGTACTTC.

The chain carries TRBV7-2 and TRBJ2-3, with 7 bases that match TRBD2. V lost 5 bases to trimming and J lost 4 bases; unmatched junction nucleotides: 12. The CDR3 spans 16 residues. Germline values: CDR1 SGHTA, CDR2 FQGNSA. The CDR3 DNA sequence: TGTGCCAGCAGCCCCCTGGGCGGGAGTAGGGCAGATACGCAGTATTTT. It codes for CASSPLGGSRADTQYF. The entire variable domain, with the rest obtained from reference TRBV7-2 and TRBJ2-3, is as follows: GAGVSQSPSNKVTEKGKDVELRCDPISGHTALYWYRQSLGQGLEFLIYFQGNSAPDKSGLPSDRFSAERTGGSVSTLTIQRTQQEDSAVYLCASSPLGGSRADTQYFGPGTRLTVL.

The chain joins TRBV2 to TRBJ1-2; possibly TRBD1 for D (5 bases). The CDR3 covers 13 residues. The germline CDR1 and CDR2 sequences are SNHLY and FYNNEI. Between the trimmed V and J ends, which lost 3 bases and 4 bases, there was a span of 9 bases. The CDR3 bases are TGTGCCAGCAGTGAGACGGACACCTATGGCTACACCTTC. It is translated as CASSETDTYGYTF.

This clone appeared a few times. The chain carries TRBV11-2 and TRBJ2-1; TRBD2 agrees at 12 bases. V gave up 5 bases and J gave up 4 bases; unmatched junction bases: 6. CDR1 and CDR2 from the germline V gene are SGHAT and FQNNGV. CDR3 length equals 16 residues. Written as DNA, the CDR3 is TGTGCCAGCAGCCCCAGACTAGCGGGGGTATACAATGAGCAGTTCTTC. Translating it yields CASSPRLAGVYNEQFF. The full variable domain, with the rest looked up from reference TRBV11-2 and TRBJ2-1, is EAGVAQSPRYKIIEKRQSVAFWCNPISGHATLYWYQQILGQGPKLLIQFQNNGVVDDSQLPKDRFSAERLKGVDSTLKIQPAKLEDSAVYLCASSPRLAGVYNEQFFGPGTRLTVL.

The rearrangement links TRBV5-6 to TRBJ2-5; 9 nucleotides line up with TRBD1. CDR1 and CDR2 (germline): SGHDT, YYEEEE. The CDR3 length is 14 residues. J gave up 6 bases and V 4 bases, and 7 bases lay outside the gene matches. CDR3 bases: TGTGCCAGCAGCGGACAGGGGACCGAGAAGACCCAGTACTTC. Its protein product is CASSGQGTEKTQYF.

The chain links TRBV7-2 to TRBJ2-7, with D perhaps matching TRBD2 (6 bases). V was trimmed by 2 bases and J by 4 bases, leaving 27 bases between them. The CDR3 loop spans 19 amino acids. Germline V lookup: CDR1 SGHTA, CDR2 FQGNSA. CDR3 amino acids: CASSLRAVSGRGARYEQYF. CDR3 bases: TGTGCCAGCAGCTTAAGGGCGGTTTCAGGCCGCGGGGCTCGTTACGAGCAGTACTTC.

V usage is TRBV6-2 or TRBV6-3 and J usage is TRBJ1-5, with 10 bases fitting TRBD1. CDR1 and CDR2 from the germline V gene are MNHEY and SVGEGT. The V gene end was trimmed by 4 bases and the J gene end by 5 bases; junction bases not matched to a gene: 11. The CDR3 covers 17 residues. The CDR3 sequence is CASSWVSDRGSDQPQHF. The CDR3 DNA is TGTGCCAGCAGTTGGGTATCGGACAGGGGGAGTGATCAGCCCCAGCATTTT.

V gene TRBV3-1 (or the pseudogene TRBV3-2) combines with J gene TRBJ1-1; D uncertain. Germline V gene sequence: CDR1 LGHDT, CDR2 YNNKEL (reference sequence). Trimming removed 3 bases from V and 5 bases from J, with 10 bases in between. This CDR3 comprises 13 residues. In DNA, the CDR3 is TGTGCCAGCAGCCACGGACGGAGGACTGAAGCTTTCTTT. Translated, it gives CASSHGRRTEAFF.

The chain recombines TRBV30 with TRBJ1-2, with 7 nucleotides matching TRBD1. V trimming: 7 bases; J trimming: 5 bases; junction bases outside the gene matches: 4. The length of the CDR3 is 11 residues. The germline gives CDR1 GTSNPN, CDR2 SVGIG (reference sequence). In DNA, the CDR3 is TGTGCCTATCAACAGGGGTATGGCTACACCTTC. This gives the protein CAYQQGYGYTF. Together with reference TRBV30 and TRBJ1-2, the CDR3 gives the full variable domain: SQTIHQWPATLVQPVGSPLSLECTVEGTSNPNLYWYRQAAGRGLQLLFYSVGIGQISSEVPQNLSASRPQDRQFILSSKKLLLSDSGFYLCAYQQGYGYTFGSGTRLTVV.

The chain links TRBV25-1 to TRBJ1-1; 11 nucleotides line up with TRBD1. CDR3 length: 16 amino acids. The germline gives CDR1 MGHDK, CDR2 SYGVNS. Trimming at V came to 2 bases and at J to 5 bases, leaving 7 bases not matched to a gene. In DNA form, the CDR3 reads TGTGCCAGCAGTGAAGACCGGACAGGGGGCATTACTGAAGCTTTCTTT. This codes for CASSEDRTGGITEAFF.

The V call is TRBV4-3, the J call TRBJ2-7, with 12 bases matching TRBD1. CDR1 and CDR2 from the germline V gene are LGHNA and YSLEER. Trimming removed 1 base from V and 7 bases from J; junction bases left unmatched: 8. The CDR3 has 16 amino acids. The CDR3 sequence is CASSQAVGQGAKEQYF. CDR3 nucleotides: TGCGCCAGCAGCCAAGCGGTGGGACAGGGGGCTAAAGAGCAGTACTTC.

This chain connects TRBV18 to TRBJ1-1, with D perhaps TRBD1 (6 bases). Looked up from germline, CDR1 is KGHSH and CDR2 is LQKENI. The V gene lost 3 bases and the J gene lost 4 bases, with 15 bases spanning the gap. CDR3 length: 15 residues. DNA for the CDR3: TGTGCCAGCTCACCTACAGGGTTAAGGATCACTGAAGCTTTCTTT. It yields the protein CASSPTGLRITEAFF.

This rearrangement joins TRBV7-3 to TRBJ2-1; 7 bases fit TRBD1. The V gene end was trimmed by 1 base and the J gene end by 4 bases; junction bases not matched to a gene: 7. Germline V CDR1 and CDR2: SGHTA, FQGTGA. The CDR3 is made up of 16 amino acids. The CDR3 loop reads CASSLNPRGPYNEQFF. The CDR3 DNA is TGTGCCAGCAGCTTAAACCCTAGGGGGCCTTACAATGAGCAGTTCTTC. Complete variable domain (other parts from reference TRBV7-3 and TRBJ2-1): GAGVSQTPSNKVTEKGKYVELRCDPISGHTALYWYRQSLGQGPEFLIYFQGTGAADDSGLPNDRFFAVRPEGSVSTLKIQRTERGDSAVYLCASSLNPRGPYNEQFFGPGTRLTVL.

The chain employs TRBV7-3 and TRBJ2-3, with TRBD2 identical over 10 bases. V dropped 1 base and J dropped 4; count of bases not matched to a gene: 5. The CDR3 covers 16 residues. Germline CDR1 reads SGHTA; CDR2 reads FQGTGA. CDR3 residues: CASSLRPGLASDTQYF. The CDR3 DNA reads TGTGCCAGCAGCTTAAGGCCGGGACTAGCGTCAGATACGCAGTATTTT.

The chain has TRBV14 and TRBJ1-1; D perhaps matches TRBD1 (5 bases). The V and J ends lost 0 bases and 6 bases respectively, with 11 bases between them. This CDR3 is built from 14 residues. Germline lookup yields CDR1 SGHDN and CDR2 FVKESK. The CDR3 protein is CASSQDAGLSEAFF. Written as DNA, the CDR3 is TGTGCCAGCAGCCAAGATGCAGGGTTATCTGAAGCTTTCTTT.

V usage is TRBV5-4 and J usage is TRBJ1-1, with D uncertain. This CDR3 spans 15 amino acids. V was shortened by 0 bases and J by 1 base, with 10 bases between the two germline ends. Looked up from germline, CDR1 is SGHNT and CDR2 is YYREEE (reference sequence). The CDR3 region is CASSLGQIKNTEAFF. The CDR3 region has the DNA TGTGCCAGCAGCTTGGGCCAGATCAAGAACACTGAAGCTTTCTTT. The entire variable domain, with the rest obtained from reference TRBV5-4 and TRBJ1-1, is as follows: ETGVTQSPTHLIKTRGQQVTLRCSSQSGHNTVSWYQQALGQGPQFIFQYYREEENGRGNFPPRFSGLQFPNYSSELNVNALELDDSALYLCASSLGQIKNTEAFFGQGTRLTVV.

The gene calls are TRBV19 and TRBJ2-3; tentatively, D is TRBD1 (5 bases). The germline V gene encodes CDR1 LNHDA and CDR2 SQIVND (reference sequence). Trimming cost V 3 bases and J 2 bases, with 12 bases left between them. The CDR3 extends over 15 amino acids. The CDR3: CASSMARTYTDTQYF. CDR3 DNA sequence: TGTGCCAGTAGTATGGCACGGACATACACAGATACGCAGTATTTT. Looking up the rest from reference TRBV19 and TRBJ2-3 gives the full variable domain: DGGITQSPKYLFRKEGQNVTLSCEQNLNHDAMYWYRQDPGQGLRLIYYSQIVNDFQKGDIAEGYSVSREKKESFPLTVTSAQKNPTAFYLCASSMARTYTDTQYFGPGTRLTVL.

V and J are TRBV5-1 and TRBJ1-2, with 8 bases lining up with TRBD1. V gave up 0 bases and J gave up 4 bases; unmatched junction bases: 5. The CDR3 loop spans 15 amino acids. CDR1 and CDR2 from the germline V gene are SGHRS and YFSETQ. CDR3 in DNA: TGCGCCAGCAGCTTGGAAGAGGACAGGGCCTATGGCTACACCTTC. Amino acid sequence: CASSLEEDRAYGYTF. Full variable domain (missing parts from reference TRBV5-1 and TRBJ1-2): KAGVTQTPRYLIKTRGQQVTLSCSPISGHRSVSWYQQTPGQGLQFLFEYFSETQRNKGNFPGRFSGRQFSNSRSEMNVSTLELGDSALYLCASSLEEDRAYGYTFGSGTRLTVV.

As for this clone: The sample carries other DNA sequences with the same CDR3. The J gene is TRBJ2-5, the V gene TRBV18, with D unresolved. Trimming cost V 3 bases and J 5 bases, with 7 bases left between them. CDR3 length: 12 residues. From germline, CDR1 is KGHSH and CDR2 LQKENI. This CDR3 reads CASSPRGETQYF. The CDR3 nucleotides read TGTGCCAGCTCACCCCGTGGCGAGACCCAGTACTTC. The full variable domain, rest sourced from reference TRBV18 and TRBJ2-5, is NAGVMQNPRHLVRRRGQEARLRCSPMKGHSHVYWYRQLPEEGLKFMVYLQKENIIDESGMPKERFSAEFPKEGPSILRIQQVVRGDSAAYFCASSPRGETQYFGPGTRLLVL.

The chain couples TRBV11-2 to TRBJ1-1, with D uncertain. Trimming removed 4 bases from V and 5 bases from J, with 14 bases in between. The CDR3 length is 14 residues. The germline V gene encodes CDR1 SGHAT and CDR2 FQNNGV. The CDR3, as DNA: TGTGCCAGCAGCTCACAGCTGCCGGGGACTGAAGCTTTCTTT. It encodes CASSSQLPGTEAFF.

This chain links TRBV13 with TRBJ2-1; D is unclear. This CDR3 is 13 amino acids long. The V gene lost 5 bases and the J gene lost 7 bases, with 12 bases spanning the gap. Per the germline V gene, CDR1 is PRHDT and CDR2 is FYEKMQ (reference sequence). CDR3 sequence: CASSLRGANEQFF. The CDR3 nucleotides read TGTGCCAGCAGCCTCCGAGGTGCGAATGAGCAGTTCTTC.

The chain joins TRBV11-3 to TRBJ2-1, with a weak D call TRBD1 (7 bases). Trimming took off 0 bases at V and 4 bases at J, with 13 bases between the two ends. This CDR3 has 16 residues. CDR1 is SGHNT and CDR2 is YENEEA in the germline V gene. The CDR3, as DNA: TGTGCCAGCAGCTTAGATCGGCAGGGGGGTTACAATGAGCAGTTCTTC. Its protein is CASSLDRQGGYNEQFF.

The rearrangement joins TRBV7-3 to TRBJ2-1, with D maybe TRBD1 (6 bases). Trimming cost V 5 bases and J 3 bases, with 14 bases left between them. From germline, CDR1 is SGHTA and CDR2 FQGTGA. The CDR3 sequence is 15 residues long. CDR3 sequence: CASSATGPSYNEQFF. Written as DNA, the CDR3 is TGTGCCAGCAGCGCGACAGGCCCTAGCTACAATGAGCAGTTCTTC.